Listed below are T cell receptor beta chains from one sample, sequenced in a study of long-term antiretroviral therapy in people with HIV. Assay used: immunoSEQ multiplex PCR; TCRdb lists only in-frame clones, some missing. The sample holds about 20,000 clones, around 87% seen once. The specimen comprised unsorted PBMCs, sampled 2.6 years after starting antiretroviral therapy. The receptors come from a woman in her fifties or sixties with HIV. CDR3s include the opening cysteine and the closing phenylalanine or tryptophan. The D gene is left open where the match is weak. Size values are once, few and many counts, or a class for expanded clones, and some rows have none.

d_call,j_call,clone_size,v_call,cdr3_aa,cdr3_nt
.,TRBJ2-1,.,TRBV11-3,CASSWVAGAEQFF,TGTGCCAGCAGCTGGGTAGCCGGCGCGGAGCAGTTCTTC
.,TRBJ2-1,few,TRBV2,CASSATTVSNEQFF,TGTGCCAGCAGTGCGACGACAGTTTCCAATGAGCAGTTCTTC
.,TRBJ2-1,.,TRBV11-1,CASSLGRYNEQFF,TGTGCCAGCAGCTTAGGTCGTTACAATGAGCAGTTCTTC
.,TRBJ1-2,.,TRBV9,CASSVGWGAVDYGYTF,TGTGCCAGCAGCGTTGGATGGGGGGCGGTGGACTATGGCTACACCTTC
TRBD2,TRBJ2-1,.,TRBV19,CASSNGLAGGSYNEQFF,TGTGCCAGTAGTAATGGACTAGCGGGAGGTAGCTACAATGAGCAGTTCTTC
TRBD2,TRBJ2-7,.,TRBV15,CATSRDLAGAEQYF,TGTGCCACCAGCAGAGACCTAGCGGGAGCCGAGCAGTACTTC
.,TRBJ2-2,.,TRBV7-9,CASSLVIGQTGELFF,TGTGCCAGCAGCTTAGTGATAGGGCAAACCGGGGAGCTGTTTTTT
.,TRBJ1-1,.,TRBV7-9,CASSLSTSTRGAFF,TGTGCCAGCAGTTTGTCGACATCCACCCGAGGAGCTTTCTTT
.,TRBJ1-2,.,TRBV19,CASSVGGVREDGYTF,TGTGCCAGTAGTGTGGGGGGAGTACGCGAGGATGGCTACACCTTC
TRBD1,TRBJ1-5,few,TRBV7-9,CASSNRGNQPQHF,TGTGCCAGCAGCAACAGGGGTAATCAGCCCCAGCATTTT
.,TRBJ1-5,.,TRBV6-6,CASISGMGQPQHF,TGTGCCAGCATTTCCGGGATGGGACAGCCCCAGCATTTT
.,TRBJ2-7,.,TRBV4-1,CASSQEDGPGEQYF,TGCGCCAGCAGCCAAGAGGACGGTCCCGGCGAGCAGTACTTC
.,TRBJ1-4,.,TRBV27,CASSGLGGEKLFF,TGTGCCAGCAGCGGACTTGGCGGAGAAAAACTGTTTTTT
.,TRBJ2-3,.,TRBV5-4,CASSLYAGTGADTQYF,TGTGCCAGCAGCTTGTACGCGGGAACAGGGGCAGATACGCAGTATTTT
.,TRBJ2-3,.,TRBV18,CASSPIASTDTQYF,TGTGCCAGCTCCCCGATAGCGAGCACAGATACGCAGTATTTT
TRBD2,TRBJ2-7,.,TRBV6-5,CASSYSLAGNYEQYF,TGTGCCAGCAGTTACTCGTTAGCGGGAAACTACGAGCAGTACTTC
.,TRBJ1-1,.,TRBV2,CASSDTNTEAFF,TGTGCCAGCAGTGACACCAACACTGAAGCTTTCTTT
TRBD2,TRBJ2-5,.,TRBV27,CASSSGTSGRETQYF,TGTGCCAGCAGTTCGGGGACTAGCGGTCGGGAGACCCAGTACTTC
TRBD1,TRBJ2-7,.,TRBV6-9,CASSYSRQGSTYEQYF,TGTGCCAGCAGTTATTCTCGACAGGGGTCCACCTACGAGCAGTACTTC
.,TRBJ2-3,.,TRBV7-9,CASSLTSSTDTQYF,TGTGCCAGCAGCTTAACCTCTAGCACAGATACGCAGTATTTT
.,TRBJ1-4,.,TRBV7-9,CASSLEGSLKKLFF,TGTGCCAGCAGCTTAGAAGGGTCCCTGAAAAAACTGTTTTTT
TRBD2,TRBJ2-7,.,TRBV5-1,CASSLAGGVNEQYF,TGCGCCAGCAGCTTGGCGGGAGGTGTGAACGAGCAGTACTTC
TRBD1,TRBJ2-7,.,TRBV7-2,CASSIPGTGIYEQYF,TGTGCCAGCAGCATTCCCGGGACAGGTATCTACGAGCAGTACTTC
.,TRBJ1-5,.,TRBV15,CATSRTLGGRPQHF,TGTGCCACCAGCAGAACCCTAGGGGGAAGGCCCCAGCATTTT
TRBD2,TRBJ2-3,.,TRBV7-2,CASSLRLAGPSTDTQYF,TGTGCCAGCAGCCTGCGACTAGCGGGACCCAGCACAGATACGCAGTATTTT
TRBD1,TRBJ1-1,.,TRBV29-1,CSADRDRIGNTEAFF,TGCAGCGCTGACCGGGACAGAATAGGGAACACTGAAGCTTTCTTT
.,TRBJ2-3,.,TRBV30,CAWSITTETETDTQYF,TGTGCCTGGAGTATAACGACAGAGACAGAGACAGATACGCAGTATTTT
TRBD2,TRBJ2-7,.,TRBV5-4,CASSLAGGPSYEQYF,TGTGCCAGCAGCTTGGCGGGAGGGCCCTCCTACGAGCAGTACTTC
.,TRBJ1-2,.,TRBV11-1,CASSLYPGQPSNYGYTF,TGTGCCAGCAGCTTATATCCCGGACAGCCTTCTAACTATGGCTACACCTTC
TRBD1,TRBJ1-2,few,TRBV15,CATSRDRQGYGYTF,TGTGCCACCAGCAGAGATCGACAGGGCTATGGCTACACCTTC
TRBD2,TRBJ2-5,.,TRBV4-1,CASSQDYRTSGITGTETQYF,TGCGCCAGCAGCCAAGATTATAGGACTAGCGGGATAACGGGTACAGAGACCCAGTACTTC
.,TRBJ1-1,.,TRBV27,CASSSARGNTEAFF,TGTGCCAGCAGTTCCGCGCGAGGGAACACTGAAGCTTTCTTT
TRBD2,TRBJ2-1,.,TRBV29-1,CSVGLANEQFF,TGCAGCGTGGGACTAGCCAATGAGCAGTTCTTC
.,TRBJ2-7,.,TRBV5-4,CASSSDAYYEQYF,TGTGCCAGCAGTTCGGACGCCTACTACGAGCAGTACTTC